This T cell receptor (beta chain) was identified in a study of T cell clones after liver transplantation. Study information: TCRbeta sequencing after a pre-transplant mixed lymphocyte reaction identified graft-donor-reactive clones, later tracked in post-transplant blood.

This clone was recorded at least ten times. Germline CDR1 and CDR2: SGHDN and FVKESK. With 6 bases clipped from V and 9 bases from J, the junction kept 14 bases outside the gene matches. The CDR3 spans 16 residues. TCRdb keeps only in-frame clones here, not all; method: immunoSEQ multiplex PCR. This sample has about 100,000 clones, with roughly four fifths found just once. The gene calls are TRBV14 and TRBJ2-1, with 10 bases aligning to TRBD2. The receptor was derived from a human donor who received a liver transplant. This specimen consisted of CD4+ T cells from blood, obtained before liver transplant. Here the CDR3 reads CASRSSQREGLGEQFF. The DNA of the CDR3 is TGTGCCAGCAGATCGTCACAGCGGGAGGGCCTGGGTGAGCAGTTCTTC.